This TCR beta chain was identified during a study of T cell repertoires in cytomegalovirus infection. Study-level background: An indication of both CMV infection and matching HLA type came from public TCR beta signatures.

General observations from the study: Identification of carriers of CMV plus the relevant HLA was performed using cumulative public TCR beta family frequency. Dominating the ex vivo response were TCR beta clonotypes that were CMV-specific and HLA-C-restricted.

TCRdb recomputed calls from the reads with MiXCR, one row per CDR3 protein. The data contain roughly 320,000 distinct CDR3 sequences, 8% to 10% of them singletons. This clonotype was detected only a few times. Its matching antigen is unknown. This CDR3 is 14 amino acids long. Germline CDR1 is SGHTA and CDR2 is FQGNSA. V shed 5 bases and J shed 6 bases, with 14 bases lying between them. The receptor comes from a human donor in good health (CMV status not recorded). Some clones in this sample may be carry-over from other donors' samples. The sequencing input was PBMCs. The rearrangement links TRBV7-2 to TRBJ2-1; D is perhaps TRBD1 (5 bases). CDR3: CASSLMGHTNEQFF. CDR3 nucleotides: TGTGCCAGCAGCCTCATGGGGCATACCAATGAGCAGTTCTTC.